This TCR beta chain was sequenced for a study of blood T cell repertoires in COVID-19. Study-level information: The origin of the acute and convalescent COVID-19 samples was the United States, Italy and Spain. In each case, the material was cDNA or gDNA derived from T cells, B-cell-depleted T cells, or PBMCs.

V trimming: 4 bases; J trimming: 4 bases; junction bases outside the gene matches: 7. From germline, CDR1 is MNHEY and CDR2 SMNVEV (reference sequence). CDR3 length: 15 amino acids. Authors' processing steps: Estimated nucleated cell counts came from reference gene primer amplification. Measured with immunoSEQ multiplex PCR; TCRdb has only the in-frame clones, and not every one. That table gives V, J and clone size, and the DNA gave D and trimming. The sample shows about 180,000 clones, around 87% of them seen only once. V gene TRBV27 combines with J gene TRBJ1-1, with TRBD1 matching 9 bases. Input material: peripheral blood. This sequence originates from a woman under 40 with active or convalescent COVID-19. The CDR3, as DNA: TGTGCCAGCAGTTACCAACAGGGGGCGCTCACTGAAGCTTTCTTT. Encoded protein: CASSYQQGALTEAFF.